This TCR beta chain is from a study of blood T cell repertoires in COVID-19. Turning to the study itself: Both acute and convalescent COVID-19 samples were obtained from the United States, Italy and Spain. Nucleic acid was either cDNA or gDNA, and it came from T cells, B-cell-depleted T cells, or PBMCs.

In the authors' workflow: Scientists estimated how many nucleated cells there were by amplifying reference gene primers. Using immunoSEQ multiplex PCR, the repertoire was profiled, and TCRdb retains in-frame clones only, with some absent. V and J calls and clone size are as listed in that table; D and trimming were resolved from the DNA. The sample yields approximately 170,000 clones, roughly 90% seen once. V gave up 4 bases and J gave up 3 bases; unmatched junction bases: 3. The CDR3 is 16 amino acids. Germline V gene sequence: CDR1 ENHRY, CDR2 SYGVKD. The sequencing input was peripheral blood. The genes are TRBV10-3 and TRBJ2-3, with TRBD2 matching 14 bases. The clonotype comes from a man aged 55 to 70 with active or convalescent COVID-19. Here the CDR3 reads CAISVGTSGSTDTQYF. The CDR3 DNA reads TGTGCCATCAGTGTGGGGACTAGCGGGAGTACAGATACGCAGTATTTT.